This is a list of T cell receptor beta chains from one sample in a study of T cell changes during pregnancy in multiple sclerosis. TCRdb's copy holds only in-frame clones and misses some; the assay was immunoSEQ multiplex PCR. The sample includes 50,000 to 60,000 clones, roughly 90% of them seen just once. The sample was CD4+ T cells from peripheral blood mononuclear cells, taken after pregnancy. The source is a female donor in good health, enrolled as a control in a pregnancy study. The CDR3 runs from the conserved cysteine through the conserved F or W. D genes are given only for firm matches. Expanded clones get a size class; other rows say once, few or many, or leave the size out.

v_gene	j_gene	d_gene	abundance	CDR3nt	CDR3aa
TRBV6-4	TRBJ1-5	TRBD1	NA	TGTGCCAGCAGTGGGAAGACCGGGACAGTTAAGCCGCTGGATCAGCCCCAGCATTTT	CASSGKTGTVKPLDQPQHF
TRBV7-6	TRBJ1-4	TRBD1	NA	TGTGCCAGCAGCTTATTAGGACAGGGGATTGAAAAACTGTTTTTT	CASSLLGQGIEKLFF
TRBV6-6	TRBJ2-7	NA	once	TGTGCCAGCACCTTACAACAGCCACCCTACGAGCAGTACTTC	CASTLQQPPYEQYF
TRBV6-1	TRBJ1-6	NA	NA	TGTGCCAGCAGTGAAGCGGGGAAGGGGTTTCATTCACCCCTCCACTTT	CASSEAGKGFHSPLHF
TRBV29-1	TRBJ2-1	TRBD1	NA	TGCAGCGTTGCTGACAGGGCCAACAATGAGCAGTTCTTC	CSVADRANNEQFF
TRBV29-1	TRBJ1-5	TRBD1	NA	TGCAGCGTGAGACAGGGAGCTCAGCCCCAGCATTTT	CSVRQGAQPQHF
TRBV27	TRBJ2-7	NA	once	TGTGCCAGCAGGCCCGCCGGGACTCCAAGATACGAGCAGTACTTC	CASRPAGTPRYEQYF
TRBV19	TRBJ1-6	NA	NA	TGTGCCAGTAGTAACTTCAGGGTGAGCTCCTATAATTCACCCCTCCACTTT	CASSNFRVSSYNSPLHF
TRBV7-9	TRBJ1-2	NA	few	TGTGCCAGCACCCCGGGACTTCCGTCCGGGGGCTACACCTTC	CASTPGLPSGGYTF
TRBV7-9	TRBJ1-3	NA	NA	TGTGCCAGCAGCGGGGACTTTGTAACTGGAAACACCATATATTTT	CASSGDFVTGNTIYF
TRBV10-3	TRBJ1-5	NA	few	TGTGCCATCAGTGAGAACAGGGCTCAGCCCCAGCATTTT	CAISENRAQPQHF
TRBV5-1	TRBJ2-3	NA	NA	TGCGCCAGCAGCTTAGGCACACAGGGTGATACGCAGTATTTT	CASSLGTQGDTQYF
TRBV2	TRBJ1-1	TRBD1	NA	TGTGCCAGCAGGGAGGGACAGGGCTCTAAGGCTTTCTTT	CASREGQGSKAFF
TRBV5-1	TRBJ1-1	NA	NA	TGCGCCAGCAGCTTGGACTTGAACACTGAAGCTTTCTTT	CASSLDLNTEAFF
TRBV28	TRBJ2-1	NA	NA	TGTGCCAGCAGTCCCGGGTGGAATTACAATGAGCAGTTCTTC	CASSPGWNYNEQFF
TRBV7-3	TRBJ2-3	NA	NA	TGTGCCAGCAGCTTAACCGCGGGGACAGCCCTCATGGCGCAGTATTTT	CASSLTAGTALMAQYF
TRBV29-1	TRBJ1-1	TRBD1	NA	TGCAGCGTGGAAGGGACAGGGAGTTTGTACACTGAAGCTTTCTTT	CSVEGTGSLYTEAFF
TRBV4-3	TRBJ2-3	TRBD2	NA	TGCGCCAGCAGCCAGATTATGGGACTAGCGGGGTTAACTAGCACAGATACGCAGTATTTT	CASSQIMGLAGLTSTDTQYF
TRBV5-1	TRBJ2-1	NA	NA	TGCGCCAGCCGATTACAGGGCAATGCCTACAATGAGCAGTTCTTC	CASRLQGNAYNEQFF
TRBV7-2	TRBJ2-5	NA	NA	TGTGCCAGCAGCTTAGTAGGGGCCGCCATGGTAGAGACCCAGTACTTC	CASSLVGAAMVETQYF
TRBV18	TRBJ2-5	TRBD1	NA	TGTGCCAGCTCCTACGGACAGGGGTGGGAGACCCAGTACTTC	CASSYGQGWETQYF
TRBV7-9	TRBJ1-4	TRBD1	NA	TGTGCCAGCAGCTTAAGACAGGGGCAGAGAGGGGAAAAACTGTTTTTT	CASSLRQGQRGEKLFF
TRBV7-3	TRBJ1-6	NA	NA	TGTGCCAGCAGCTTAACTTCAGATAATTCACCCCTCCACTTT	CASSLTSDNSPLHF
TRBV19	TRBJ1-3	NA	NA	TGTGCCAGTAGTACACGATCGCGCTCTGGAAACACCATATATTTT	CASSTRSRSGNTIYF
TRBV7-2	TRBJ2-1	NA	NA	TGTGCCAGCAGCTTATCGCGGGACAATGAGCAGTTCTTC	CASSLSRDNEQFF
TRBV4-1	TRBJ2-1	TRBD1	NA	TGCGCCAGCAGCCGGGGGGCACAGGGGGCCTCCTACAATGAGCAGTTCTTC	CASSRGAQGASYNEQFF
TRBV7-9	TRBJ2-4	TRBD1	few	TGTGCCAGCAGCCCCCGGACAGGGGAGGACATTCAGTACTTC	CASSPRTGEDIQYF
TRBV28	TRBJ1-3	NA	NA	TGTGCCAGCAGTTCCCCAGGGAAGAGTGGAAACACCATATATTTT	CASSSPGKSGNTIYF
TRBV5-4	TRBJ1-4	NA	NA	TGTGCCAGCAGCGATCGAAAAAAAGGGGGAACTAATGAAAAACTGTTTTTT	CASSDRKKGGTNEKLFF
TRBV20-1	TRBJ2-5	NA	NA	TGCAGTGCAGATAGATCCCAGTACTTC	CSADRSQYF
TRBV11-3	TRBJ2-1	NA	NA	TGTGCCAGCAGCTTAGGGACTATCGGTGAGCAGTTCTTC	CASSLGTIGEQFF
TRBV30	TRBJ1-5	NA	NA	TGTGCCTGGAGCAGGCAGTTAAATCAGCCCCAGCATTTT	CAWSRQLNQPQHF
TRBV7-2	TRBJ1-6	TRBD1	NA	TGTGCCAGCAGCTCGAGGGGGCGGGATTCACCCCTCCACTTT	CASSSRGRDSPLHF
TRBV28	TRBJ2-3	NA	NA	TGTGCCAGCACTCTAGGAACAGATACGCAGTATTTT	CASTLGTDTQYF
TRBV29-1	TRBJ2-7	TRBD1	NA	TGCAGCGTGGTACGACAGGGGGCAGTCTACGAGCAGTACTTC	CSVVRQGAVYEQYF
TRBV6-5	TRBJ2-7	NA	once	TGTGCCAGCAGAAAAACCAGGGTAGACGAGCAGTACTTC	CASRKTRVDEQYF
TRBV9	TRBJ2-2	TRBD1	NA	TGTGCCAGCAGCGCCCGCCTGGGACAGGGAGGCACCGGGGAGCTGTTTTTT	CASSARLGQGGTGELFF
TRBV18	TRBJ2-7	TRBD1	NA	TGTGCCAGCTCACCACCGGCCAGGGGGCAGGATGGATACGAGCAGTACTTC	CASSPPARGQDGYEQYF
TRBV7-9	TRBJ2-7	NA	NA	TGTGCCAGCAGCCCTTTATACGAGCAGTACTTC	CASSPLYEQYF
TRBV7-9	TRBJ1-2	NA	NA	TGTGCCAGCAGCTTAGCGCTAGGGGTGAGCTATGGCTACACCTTC	CASSLALGVSYGYTF
TRBV19	TRBJ1-2	TRBD1	NA	TGTGCCAGTAGTATAGAAAGGACAGGGCGGTCAGGCTACACCTTC	CASSIERTGRSGYTF
TRBV28	TRBJ2-3	TRBD2	NA	TGTGCCAGCAGTTTGGGCGCGGGAGCACTAGATACGCAGTATTTT	CASSLGAGALDTQYF